These T cell receptor beta chains were read from a single sample in a study of cytotoxic CD8 clonotypes in ibrutinib-treated CLL. Repertoires were generated with immunoSEQ multiplex PCR, while TCRdb's copy carries only in-frame clones and drops some. Counted here are around 15,000 clones, about two thirds occurring once; the ten biggest clones make up approximately 20%. The specimen comprised PBMCs, sampled before ibrutinib treatment. Receptor source: a human donor with chronic lymphocytic leukemia. Both conserved end residues are part of each CDR3. Fields, in order: clone size, D gene, J gene, V gene, CDR3 protein, CDR3 DNA. D genes are given only for firm matches. Clone size is shown for a subset of rows, as once, few, many or a class of expanded clone.

NA,TRBD2,TRBJ2-5,TRBV5-1,CASRPSGGTYQETQYF,TGCGCCAGCCGCCCTAGCGGGGGGACCTACCAAGAGACCCAGTACTTC
NA,TRBD1,TRBJ2-5,TRBV6-6,CASKLGQTQETQYF,TGTGCCAGCAAACTGGGACAGACCCAAGAGACCCAGTACTTC
hyperexpanded,NA,TRBJ1-5,TRBV19,CASRDPTANYQPQHF,TGTGCCAGTAGAGACCCGACAGCCAACTATCAGCCCCAGCATTTT
NA,TRBD2,TRBJ2-7,TRBV4-1,CASSHHLAGGPYEQYF,TGCGCCAGCAGCCACCACCTAGCGGGGGGTCCTTACGAGCAGTACTTC
NA,TRBD1,TRBJ2-2,TRBV6-5,CASSSQGAGGELFF,TGTGCCAGCAGTTCACAGGGGGCTGGCGGGGAGCTGTTTTTT
once,NA,TRBJ1-1,TRBV25-1,CASSEYTEAMNTEAFF,TGTGCCAGCAGTGAATATACAGAGGCAATGAACACTGAAGCTTTCTTT
NA,NA,TRBJ1-3,TRBV7-9,CASSSGLSTFFSGNTIYF,TGTGCCAGCAGCTCCGGGTTGTCGACGTTCTTCTCTGGAAACACCATATATTTT
NA,TRBD2,TRBJ2-7,TRBV6-6,CASSYSRSGGSFEQYF,TGTGCCAGCAGTTACAGCAGGTCGGGGGGGTCGTTCGAGCAGTACTTC
few,NA,TRBJ1-2,TRBV7-9,CASSLERKGYTF,TGTGCCAGCAGCTTAGAAAGGAAAGGCTACACCTTC
NA,NA,TRBJ1-1,TRBV5-8,CASSFTRAPNQMNTEAFF,TGTGCCAGCAGCTTCACAAGGGCGCCCAATCAGATGAACACTGAAGCTTTCTTT